A single sample is the source of the 17 T cell receptor beta chains below, sequenced in a study of regulatory T cells in long-lasting Graves disease. The sample's time point: newly diagnosed GD, antithyroid drugs for less than 3 months. Making the TCR library involved RNA that had been extracted from PBMCs. Assembly of TCR beta libraries relied on iRepertoire HTBI primers together with Arm-PCR of CDR3 regions. Using its own MiXCR run on the multiplex PCR reads, TCRdb lists one record per CDR3 protein. Of about 220,000 distinct CDR3 sequences listed, roughly 20% are singletons. These data also featured in a second study, about T cells in Graves' hyperthyroidism and ophthalmopathy.

This sample comprised peripheral blood mononuclear cells (PBMCs), obtained at new diagnosis, from a patient treated with antithyroid drugs. The receptors were gathered from a woman aged 25 to 45 with Graves disease.

This clonotype was found once. This chain links TRBV20-1 with TRBJ1-5, with 10 bases aligning to TRBD1. Germline values: CDR1 DFQATT, CDR2 SNEGSKA (reference sequence). Germline trimming cut 4 bases from V and 7 bases from J; bases unmatched to any gene: 4. CDR3 length equals 13 residues. The CDR3 reads CSATGQGDQPQHF. In DNA form, the CDR3 reads TGCAGTGCTACTGGACAGGGGGACCAGCCCCAGCATTTT.

This clonotype was detected only a few times. Since a much larger clone is just one base distant, this may be a read error. J is TRBJ1-6 and V is TRBV27; 7 nucleotides agree with TRBD1. This CDR3 has 16 amino acids. The germline CDR1 and CDR2 sequences are MNHEY and SMNVEV (reference sequence). V trimming: 7 bases; J trimming: 10 bases; junction bases outside the gene matches: 16. The DNA of the CDR3 is TGTGCCAGCACTCTACGGGCGGGACAGTCCATCTCACCCCTCCACTTT. It encodes CASTLRAGQSISPLHF.

J is TRBJ2-5 and V is TRBV19; weak D call: TRBD1 (6 bases). Trimming removed 0 bases at V and 4 bases at J, with 15 bases between. This CDR3 is 16 amino acids long. Germline lookup yields CDR1 LNHDA and CDR2 SQIVND (reference sequence). CDR3 in amino acids: CASSIERTARGETQYF. The CDR3 region has the DNA TGTGCCAGTAGTATAGAAAGAACAGCCAGGGGAGAGACCCAGTACTTC.

This clonotype was counted many times. The rearrangement joins TRBV19 to TRBJ1-5; 8 bases map to TRBD1. The V segment lost 3 bases and the J segment 4 bases; nucleotides outside the gene matches: 8. Looked up from germline, CDR1 is LNHDA and CDR2 is SQIVND (reference sequence). This CDR3 is built from 16 residues. CDR3 coding DNA: TGTGCCAGTAGTATTACCGGGGACAGGCCAAATCAGCCCCAGCATTTT. Translation: CASSITGDRPNQPQHF.

This clonotype was seen repeatedly, ten times or more. The rearrangement joins TRBV5-1 to TRBJ2-1; 10 nucleotides line up with TRBD2. This CDR3 is built from 15 residues. Germline V gene lookup returns CDR1 SGHRS and CDR2 YFSETQ. V was pared by 2 bases and J by 8 bases, with 7 bases of the junction left unmatched. The CDR3 DNA follows: TGCGCCAGCAGCTTTTGGGTAGCGGGAGGCCATGAGCAGTTCTTC. Its protein is CASSFWVAGGHEQFF.

This clonotype was observed many times. This likely reflects a read error, since a far larger clone is one base away. The V gene is TRBV27, the J gene TRBJ2-1, with TRBD2 matching 7 bases. This CDR3 has 15 residues. V shed 2 bases and J 0 bases; nucleotides not matched to a gene: 1. Germline V gene sequence: CDR1 MNHEY, CDR2 SMNVEV (reference sequence). The CDR3 DNA sequence: TGTGCCAGCAGTTTAAGGACTAGCTCCTACAATGAGCAGTTCTTC. Residues: CASSLRTSSYNEQFF.

This clonotype was seen a handful of times. A far larger clone is just one base off, so this is likely a read error. This rearrangement joins TRBV27 to TRBJ2-2; D uncertain. This CDR3 has 14 residues. Germline V gene sequence: CDR1 MNHEY, CDR2 SMNVEV (reference sequence). CDR3 sequence: CASSLSGYTRELFF. The CDR3 coding sequence is TGTGCCAGCAGTTTATCGGGGTACACCCGGGAGCTGTTTTTT.

This clonotype was counted at least ten times. The V gene is TRBV7-8, the J gene TRBJ2-7; TRBD1 matches 10 bases. The junction had 14 bases not matched to a gene; V was cut back by 5 bases and J by 7 bases. Germline CDR1 is SGHVS and CDR2 is FQNEAQ. CDR3 length equals 16 residues. The CDR3 coding sequence is TGTGCCAGCAGCCCGTACCGACAGGGGGCGCGGGTAGAGCAGTACTTC. This translates into CASSPYRQGARVEQYF. Based on the CDR3 plus reference TRBV7-8 and TRBJ2-7, the full variable domain is GAGVSQSPRYKVAKRGQDVALRCDPISGHVSLFWYQQALGQGPEFLTYFQNEAQLDKSGLPSDRFFAERPEGSVSTLKIQRTQQEDSAVYLCASSPYRQGARVEQYFGPGTRLTVT.

V and J are TRBV30 and TRBJ2-7; the D call may be TRBD1 or TRBD2 (5 bases each). Germline CDR1 and CDR2: GTSNPN and SVGIG (reference sequence). The CDR3 sequence is 15 residues long. Trimming cost V 1 base and J 3 bases, with 16 bases left between them. The DNA for the CDR3 is TGTGCCTGGAGTGCCCGGGGCCTAGTGGGCTACGAGCAGTACTTC. Translated, it gives CAWSARGLVGYEQYF.

This clonotype was seen a few times. The chain uses TRBV19 and TRBJ2-7, with D perhaps being TRBD1 or TRBD2 (7 bases each). The germline V gene encodes CDR1 LNHDA and CDR2 SQIVND (reference sequence). The CDR3 has 15 residues. Trimming pared 5 bases from V and 5 bases from J, leaving 19 bases between. The CDR3 region has the DNA TGTGCCAGTAGTCCCAGGGGGGGCCGGGTTGACGAGCAGTACTTC. It encodes CASSPRGGRVDEQYF. Full variable domain (remainder filled in from reference TRBV19 and TRBJ2-7): DGGITQSPKYLFRKEGQNVTLSCEQNLNHDAMYWYRQDPGQGLRLIYYSQIVNDFQKGDIAEGYSVSREKKESFPLTVTSAQKNPTAFYLCASSPRGGRVDEQYFGPGTRLTVT.

The chain recombines TRBV7-3 with TRBJ2-2, with 7 positions matching TRBD2. The J segment lost 4 bases and the V segment lost 2 bases, leaving 19 bases of the junction unmatched. Germline-derived CDR1 and CDR2 are SGHTA and FQGTGA. The CDR3 loop spans 20 amino acids. In DNA, the CDR3 is TGTGCCAGCAGCTTAGGGCCCTCGGGACTACCAGTGCGAGCCACCGGGGAGCTGTTTTTT. It translates to CASSLGPSGLPVRATGELFF.

The CDR3 DNA follows: TGTGCCTGGACCGTAGGGGGGTTCACTGAAGCTTTCTTT. It specifies CAWTVGGFTEAFF. The chain links TRBV30 to TRBJ1-1; tentatively, D is TRBD1 (6 bases). V dropped 4 bases and J dropped 4 bases, with 13 bases sitting between them. Germline CDR1 and CDR2: GTSNPN and SVGIG (reference sequence). The CDR3 spans 13 residues.

This clonotype was seen many times. The chain employs TRBV7-3 and TRBJ2-1; 7 positions match TRBD1. Germline CDR1 SGHTA, CDR2 FQGTGA. V was pared by 5 bases and J by 1 base, with 5 bases of the junction left unmatched. CDR3 length equals 15 residues. DNA for the CDR3: TGTGCCAGCAGCAGCAACAGGGGTTCCTACAATGAGCAGTTCTTC. It translates to CASSSNRGSYNEQFF.

The rearrangement links TRBV2 to TRBJ2-7; perhaps TRBD2 as D (6 bases). Trimming stripped 6 bases from V and 5 bases from J, with 11 bases between. The germline gives CDR1 SNHLY, CDR2 FYNNEI. The CDR3 is made up of 12 amino acids. CDR3 sequence (DNA): TGTGCCAGCAGAGAGGACTACCACGAGCAGTACTTC. As protein: CASREDYHEQYF.

The rearrangement uses TRBV28 and TRBJ1-1, with no clear D. V was trimmed by 3 bases and J by 0 bases, leaving 11 bases between them. Germline V gene data show CDR1 as MDHEN and CDR2 as SYDVKM. The CDR3 is made up of 15 amino acids. The CDR3 loop is CASSLPQSLNTEAFF. CDR3 bases: TGTGCCAGCAGTTTGCCCCAATCCTTGAACACTGAAGCTTTCTTT.

In its sample, this clonotype was seen many times. This rearrangement joins TRBV9 to TRBJ2-7; 8 bases map to TRBD1. J lost 4 bases, V lost 0 bases, and 3 bases had no gene match. This CDR3 is built from 14 residues. Germline V gene sequence: CDR1 SGDLS, CDR2 YYNGEE. In DNA, the CDR3 is TGTGCCAGCAGCGTAGGGACAGGGAAGTACGAGCAGTACTTC. Translated, it gives CASSVGTGKYEQYF.

This clonotype was recorded many times. This chain uses TRBV13 with TRBJ1-2; no firm D call. Trimming stripped 0 bases from V and 9 bases from J, with 8 bases between. The germline V gene has CDR1 PRHDT and CDR2 FYEKMQ (reference sequence). The CDR3 totals 12 residues. The CDR3 bases are TGTGCCAGCAGCTTAGGGCGGGCAAGCTACACCTTC. As protein: CASSLGRASYTF.